These 10 T cell receptor beta chains originate from one sample sequenced in a study of vaccination effects on CD4 cells after COVID-19. No antigen has been identified for these receptors. Cultured cells yielded isolated CD4+ T cells after more than nine days. The method was immunoSEQ multiplex PCR; TCRdb's version includes in-frame clones alone and lacks a portion of them. The repertoire has approximately 60,000 clones, approximately 72% of them found once; the top ten carry around 25%. Sample: CD4+ T cells from PBMCs cultured without peptide, taken before COVID-19 vaccination. The receptors were sampled from a human donor who had a prior SARS-CoV-2 infection.

In this sample, this clone turned up once. J is TRBJ2-7 and V is TRBV21-1; TRBD2, the D gene given by the table, was not confirmed from the DNA. TRBV21-1 is listed as a pseudogene. This CDR3 region has 13 residues. CDR3 residues: CASPGGSSYEQYF. In nucleotides, the CDR3 is TGTGCCAGCCCCGGGGGGAGCTCCTACGAGCAGTACTTC.

The genes are TRBV11-2 and TRBJ2-5; no clear D gene. Germline values: CDR1 SGHAT, CDR2 FQNNGV. With 1 base removed from V and 2 bases from J, the gap between germline ends came to 11 bases. The CDR3 contains 15 residues. CDR3 DNA: TGTGCCAGCAGCTTAGTTCCGCGGACGCAAGAGACCCAGTACTTC. Its translation: CASSLVPRTQETQYF.

This chain joins TRBV27 and TRBJ1-5; TRBD1 aligns across 8 bases. From germline, CDR1 is MNHEY and CDR2 SMNVEV (reference sequence). The CDR3 sequence is 19 residues long. With V trimmed by 4 bases and J by 2 bases, 16 bases remained unmatched. This CDR3 is CASSSGGWTGRGRNQPQHF. DNA for the CDR3: TGTGCCAGCAGTTCGGGGGGCTGGACAGGGCGGGGTCGCAATCAGCCCCAGCATTTT.

The CDR3 loop is CASSFFGSEKLFF. The CDR3 DNA is TGTGCCAGCAGTTTTTTTGGTTCGGAAAAACTGTTTTTT. The chain combines TRBV12-3 or TRBV12-4 with TRBJ1-4, with D unresolved. The V end lost 3 bases, the J end lost 8 bases, and 10 bases lay between the germline ends. This CDR3 is built from 13 residues.

This clone was picked up a small number of times. The chain recombines TRBV12-3 or TRBV12-4 with TRBJ2-1, with TRBD2 matching 9 bases. V shed 1 base and J 12 bases; nucleotides not matched to a gene: 4. The CDR3 length is 13 residues. CDR3 region: CASSLVGTSPQFF. CDR3 nucleotides: TGTGCCAGCAGTTTAGTAGGGACTAGCCCGCAGTTCTTC.

V usage is TRBV3-1 (or the pseudogene TRBV3-2) and J usage is TRBJ2-3; D gene uncertain. Trimming removed 3 bases from V and 6 bases from J, with 7 bases in between. CDR3 length: 12 residues. Germline CDR1 is LGHDT and CDR2 is YNNKEL (reference sequence). In DNA form, the CDR3 reads TGTGCCAGCAGCCATAACGGCGATACGCAGTATTTT. Encoded protein: CASSHNGDTQYF.

This chain connects TRBV5-4 to TRBJ2-1, with TRBD2 matching 8 bases. The V gene's germline CDR1 is SGHNT and CDR2 YYREEE (reference sequence). Losses at the gene ends were 2 bases for V and 12 bases for J; bases not matched to a gene: 13. This CDR3 comprises 15 residues. CDR3 bases: TGTGCCAGCAGCTTCGAATATCCGGGACTAGGGGGGCAGTTCTTC. Translating it yields CASSFEYPGLGGQFF.

The gene calls are TRBV23-1 and TRBJ2-1, with a tentative D call TRBD1 (5 bases). TRBV23-1 is labeled an ORF, and its function is uncertain. Deletions cut 0 bases from V and 8 bases from J, with 11 bases between. The CDR3 totals 14 residues. This CDR3 is CASSQSADTYEQFF. The CDR3 DNA reads TGCGCCAGCAGTCAATCGGCGGACACCTATGAGCAGTTCTTC.

This chain connects TRBV9 to TRBJ2-1, with 7 bases aligning to TRBD2. Germline CDR1 reads SGDLS; CDR2 reads YYNGEE. The V gene end was trimmed by 4 bases and the J gene end by 7 bases; junction bases not matched to a gene: 14. This CDR3 contains 16 residues. CDR3 residues: CASSPRTGTMRNEQFF. The CDR3 nucleotides read TGTGCCAGCAGCCCCCGGACCGGGACTATGAGGAATGAGCAGTTCTTC.

The chain has TRBV10-3 and TRBJ2-3; possibly TRBD1 for D (6 bases). V was shortened by 3 bases and J by 0 bases, with 7 bases between the two germline ends. This CDR3 is 14 amino acids long. Germline-derived CDR1 and CDR2 are ENHRY and SYGVKD. The CDR3 sequence is CAISDGGSTDTQYF. CDR3 DNA sequence: TGTGCCATCAGTGATGGGGGCAGCACAGATACGCAGTATTTT.